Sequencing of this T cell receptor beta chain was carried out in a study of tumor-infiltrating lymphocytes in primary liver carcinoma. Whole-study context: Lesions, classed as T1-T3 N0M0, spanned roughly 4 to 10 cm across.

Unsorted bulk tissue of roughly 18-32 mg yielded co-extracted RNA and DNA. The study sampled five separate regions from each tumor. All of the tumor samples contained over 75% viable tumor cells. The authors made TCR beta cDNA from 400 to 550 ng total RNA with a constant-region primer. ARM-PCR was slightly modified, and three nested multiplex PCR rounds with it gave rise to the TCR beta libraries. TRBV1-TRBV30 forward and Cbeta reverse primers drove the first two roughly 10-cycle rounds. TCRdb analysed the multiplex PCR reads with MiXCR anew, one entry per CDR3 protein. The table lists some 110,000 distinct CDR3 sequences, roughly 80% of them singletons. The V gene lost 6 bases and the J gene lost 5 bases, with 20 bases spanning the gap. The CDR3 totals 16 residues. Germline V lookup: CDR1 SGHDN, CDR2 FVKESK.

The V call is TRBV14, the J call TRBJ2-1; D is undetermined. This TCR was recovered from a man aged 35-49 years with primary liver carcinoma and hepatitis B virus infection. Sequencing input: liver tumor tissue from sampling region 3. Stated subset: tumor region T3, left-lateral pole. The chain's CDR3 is CASSVVAEWVNNEQFF. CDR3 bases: TGTGCCAGCAGTGTCGTAGCAGAATGGGTAAACAATGAGCAGTTCTTC.